This T cell receptor (beta chain) was sequenced for a study of technical replicates of blood from several donors. The repertoire was sequenced with immunoSEQ multiplex PCR; TCRdb's copy has only in-frame clones and lacks some. This sample has about 100,000 clones, with around 96% found just once. With 7 bases removed from V and 11 bases from J, the gap between germline ends came to 17 bases. The CDR3 covers 12 residues. Germline V gene data show CDR1 as MGHDK and CDR2 as SYGVNS. V gene TRBV25-1 combines with J gene TRBJ1-1, with TRBD1 as a possible D gene (5 bases). The specimen was T cells isolated from PBMCs. The TCR sequence derives from a human donor in good health. DNA for the CDR3: TGTGCCAGCACTTGGACAATCAGATCGGCTTTCTTT. Translation: CASTWTIRSAFF.